These 14 T cell receptor beta chains came from one sample sequenced in a study of OX40 agonist ivuxolimab in advanced cancers. The table came from immunoSEQ multiplex PCR; TCRdb's copy has only in-frame clones and leaves some out. The repertoire holds roughly 69,000 clones, about 90% seen once, with about 4% in the top ten. The input for sequencing was CD4+ or CD8+ T cells sorted from blood, taken in a trial of the OX40 agonist ivuxolimab. These receptors were obtained from an adult with an advanced solid tumor such as melanoma, head and neck, liver or kidney cancer.

This chain connects TRBV6-6 to TRBJ1-1; no definite D call. This CDR3 comprises 15 residues. Germline CDR1 is MNHNY and CDR2 is SVGAGI (reference sequence). V dropped 2 bases and J dropped 0 bases, with 10 bases sitting between them. In nucleotides, the CDR3 is TGTGCCAGCAGTTACGGCTTCTCCTTGAACACTGAAGCTTTCTTT. Its protein is CASSYGFSLNTEAFF.

V is TRBV7-3 and J is TRBJ2-3; D perhaps matches TRBD2 (5 bases). From germline, CDR1 is SGHTA and CDR2 FQGTGA. The CDR3 consists of 13 residues. Trimming stripped 0 bases from V and 5 bases from J, with 6 bases between. As DNA, the CDR3 is TGTGCCAGCAGCTTAACGGCGGGAGATACGCAGTATTTT. It translates to CASSLTAGDTQYF. Looking up the rest from reference TRBV7-3 and TRBJ2-3 gives the full variable domain: GAGVSQTPSNKVTEKGKYVELRCDPISGHTALYWYRQSLGQGPEFLIYFQGTGAADDSGLPNDRFFAVRPEGSVSTLKIQRTERGDSAVYLCASSLTAGDTQYFGPGTRLTVL.

V usage is TRBV7-6 and J usage is TRBJ2-7; D tentatively fits TRBD1 or TRBD2 (5 bases each). V dropped 0 bases and J dropped 6 bases, with 9 bases sitting between them. The CDR3 is 13 residues long. Germline V lookup: CDR1 SGHVS, CDR2 FNYEAQ. The CDR3 region is CASSLAGDGEQYF. In DNA form, the CDR3 reads TGTGCCAGCAGCTTAGCCGGGGACGGCGAGCAGTACTTC.

This chain connects TRBV4-2 to TRBJ1-1; 8 nucleotides align to TRBD1. Trimming took 5 bases from V and 1 from J; bases not matched to a gene: 9. Germline CDR1 and CDR2: LGHNA and YNFKEQ. This CDR3 comprises 16 residues. In nucleotides, the CDR3 is TGTGCCAGCAGCTTGACAGGGGTTTTACGGAACACTGAAGCTTTCTTT. This translates into CASSLTGVLRNTEAFF.

The J gene is TRBJ2-2, the V gene TRBV18; tentative D call: TRBD1 (5 bases). Germline V gene sequence: CDR1 KGHSH, CDR2 LQKENI. CDR3 length: 18 residues. V gave up 1 base and J gave up 3 bases, with 18 bases separating them. The CDR3: CASSPLGRTTPYTGELFF. CDR3 nucleotides: TGTGCCAGCTCACCACTCGGACGGACAACCCCTTACACCGGGGAGCTGTTTTTT. Combining the CDR3 with reference TRBV18 and TRBJ2-2 gives the whole variable domain NAGVMQNPRHLVRRRGQEARLRCSPMKGHSHVYWYRQLPEEGLKFMVYLQKENIIDESGMPKERFSAEFPKEGPSILRIQQVVRGDSAAYFCASSPLGRTTPYTGELFFGEGSRLTVL.

The rearrangement joins TRBV15 to TRBJ2-2, with 9 bases aligning to TRBD1. Germline CDR1 and CDR2: LNHNV and YYDKDF (reference sequence). V lost 7 bases and J lost 0; bases outside the gene matches: 6. This CDR3 is built from 16 residues. The CDR3 sequence: CATTPGTGSNTGELFF. CDR3 sequence (DNA): TGTGCCACCACCCCCGGGACAGGGTCGAACACCGGGGAGCTGTTTTTT.

In its sample, this clone was seen once. The V and J genes are TRBV7-6 and TRBJ2-7, with 8 bases matching TRBD1. Germline trimming cut 5 bases from V and 4 bases from J; bases unmatched to any gene: 10. Germline V lookup: CDR1 SGHVS, CDR2 FNYEAQ. The CDR3 extends over 15 amino acids. The CDR3 loop is CASSHRQGTQYEQYV. The CDR3 DNA sequence: TGTGCCAGCAGCCACCGACAGGGGACCCAATACGAGCAGTACGTC.

A single count supports this clone. V and J are TRBV4-1 and TRBJ1-1; perhaps TRBD1 as D (5 bases). Germline values: CDR1 MGHRA, CDR2 YSYEKL. The CDR3 runs to 18 residues. Between the trimmed V and J ends, which lost 1 base and 5 bases, there was a span of 23 bases. CDR3 in DNA: TGCGCCAGCAGCCAAGGGGGCGGGAGCGGAACCAGAAGTACTGAAGCTTTCTTT. The encoded protein is CASSQGGGSGTRSTEAFF.

V usage is TRBV6-5 and J usage is TRBJ1-1; tentatively, D is TRBD1 (6 bases). Germline CDR1 reads MNHEY; CDR2 reads SVGAGI. This CDR3 region has 15 residues. Trimming left V 1 base short and J 10 bases short, with 19 bases between. This CDR3 reads CASSYFQGSPVGAFF. CDR3 coding DNA: TGTGCCAGCAGTTACTTTCAGGGGAGCCCTGTTGGAGCTTTCTTT.

The J gene is TRBJ2-7, the V gene TRBV7-8; possible D gene TRBD2, 5 bases. There are 14 residues in the CDR3. Per the germline V gene, CDR1 is SGHVS and CDR2 is FQNEAQ. V lost 1 base and J lost 7, with 14 bases in between. The DNA for the CDR3 is TGTGCCAGCAGCTTAGGGGTGGTGCCGGGGGAGCAGTACTTC. Residues: CASSLGVVPGEQYF.

This chain joins TRBV4-3 and TRBJ2-7; no reliable D call. Trimming took 0 bases from V and 3 from J, leaving 15 bases between them. In germline, CDR1 is LGHNA, CDR2 YSLEER. This CDR3 region has 16 residues. The CDR3 spells CASSQELSTLNYEQYF. The CDR3 DNA reads as TGCGCCAGCAGCCAAGAGCTGTCTACCTTGAACTACGAGCAGTACTTC.

This clone appeared a single time. The J gene is TRBJ1-1, the V gene TRBV29-1; D remains unclear. The V gene lost 0 bases and the J gene lost 0 bases, with 11 bases spanning the gap. CDR3 size: 15 residues. The germline V gene has CDR1 SQVTM and CDR2 ANQGSEA. This CDR3 reads CSVEDRRHLNTEAFF. The CDR3 nucleotides are TGCAGCGTTGAAGATCGGCGACACCTGAACACTGAAGCTTTCTTT.

This chain joins TRBV19 and TRBJ2-1; D is perhaps TRBD2 (5 bases). The V and J ends lost 3 bases and 0 bases respectively, with 15 bases between them. The germline gives CDR1 LNHDA, CDR2 SQIVND (reference sequence). The CDR3 is made up of 17 amino acids. The CDR3 sequence is CASSIGSGPTSYNEQFF. The CDR3 region has the DNA TGTGCCAGTAGTATTGGGAGCGGACCCACCTCCTACAATGAGCAGTTCTTC.

CDR3 coding DNA: TGTGCCAGCAGGTTCGATAGTAGCTCCTACAATGAGCAGTTCTTC. It is translated as CASRFDSSSYNEQFF. This sequence joins TRBV6-5 and TRBJ2-1; the D is unclear. V gave up 6 bases and J gave up 0 bases, with 12 bases separating them. Germline-derived CDR1 and CDR2 are MNHEY and SVGAGI. CDR3 length: 15 residues.